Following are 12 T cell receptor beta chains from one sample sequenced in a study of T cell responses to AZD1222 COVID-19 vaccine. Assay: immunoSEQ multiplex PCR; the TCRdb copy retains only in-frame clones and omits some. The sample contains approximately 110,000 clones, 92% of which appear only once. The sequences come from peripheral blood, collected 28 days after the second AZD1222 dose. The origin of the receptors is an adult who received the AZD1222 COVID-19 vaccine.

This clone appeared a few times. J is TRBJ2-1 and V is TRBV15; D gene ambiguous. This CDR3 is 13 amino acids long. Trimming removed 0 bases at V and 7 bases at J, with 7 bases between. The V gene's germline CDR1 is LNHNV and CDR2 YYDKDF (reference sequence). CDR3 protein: CATSRDSENEQFF. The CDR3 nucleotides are TGTGCCACCAGCAGAGACTCAGAGAATGAGCAGTTCTTC.

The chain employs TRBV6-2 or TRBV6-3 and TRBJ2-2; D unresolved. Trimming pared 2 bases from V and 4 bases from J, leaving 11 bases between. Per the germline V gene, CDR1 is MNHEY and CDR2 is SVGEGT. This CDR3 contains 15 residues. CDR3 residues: CASSYSGPGTGELFF. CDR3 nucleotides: TGTGCCAGCAGTTACAGTGGGCCGGGCACCGGGGAGCTGTTTTTT.

The CDR3 protein is CASSLKLQVETQYF. Here the CDR3 DNA reads TGCGCCAGCAGCTTGAAGCTTCAGGTCGAGACCCAGTACTTC. V usage is TRBV5-1 and J usage is TRBJ2-5; D call uncertain. V shed 1 base and J shed 5 bases, with 12 bases lying between them. In germline, CDR1 is SGHRS, CDR2 YFSETQ. This CDR3 has 14 residues.

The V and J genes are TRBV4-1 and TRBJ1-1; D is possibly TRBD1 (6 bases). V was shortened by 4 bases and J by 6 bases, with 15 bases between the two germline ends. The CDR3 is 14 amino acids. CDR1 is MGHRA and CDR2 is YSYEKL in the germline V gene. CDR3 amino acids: CASSLAQGWSEAFF. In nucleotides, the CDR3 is TGCGCCAGCAGCCTCGCACAGGGTTGGTCTGAAGCTTTCTTT.

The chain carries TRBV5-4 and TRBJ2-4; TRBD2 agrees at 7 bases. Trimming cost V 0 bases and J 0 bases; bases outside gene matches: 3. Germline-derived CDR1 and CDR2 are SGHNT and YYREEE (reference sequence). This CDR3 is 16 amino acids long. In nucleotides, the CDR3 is TGTGCCAGCAGCTTGGGCGGGGGACTAGCCAAAAACATTCAGTACTTC. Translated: CASSLGGGLAKNIQYF.

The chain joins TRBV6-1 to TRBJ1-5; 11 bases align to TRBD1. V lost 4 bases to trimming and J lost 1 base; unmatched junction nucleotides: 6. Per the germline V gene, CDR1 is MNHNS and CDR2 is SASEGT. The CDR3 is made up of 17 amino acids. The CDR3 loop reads CASSGGQGAGSNQPQHF. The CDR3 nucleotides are TGTGCCAGCAGTGGCGGACAGGGGGCAGGAAGCAATCAGCCCCAGCATTTT.

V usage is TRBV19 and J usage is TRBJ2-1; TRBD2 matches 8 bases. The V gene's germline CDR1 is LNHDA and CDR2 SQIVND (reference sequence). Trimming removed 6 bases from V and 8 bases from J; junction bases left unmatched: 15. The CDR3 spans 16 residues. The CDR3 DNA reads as TGTGCCAGTAGCCAAAGGGTAGCGGGGCGTCGGGATGAGCAGTTCTTC. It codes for CASSQRVAGRRDEQFF.

The CDR3 spells CSAGLYNEQFF. In nucleotides, the CDR3 is TGCAGTGCAGGGCTCTACAATGAGCAGTTCTTC. J is TRBJ2-1 and V is TRBV20-1, with unresolved D. The CDR3 covers 11 residues. With 6 bases removed from V and 3 bases from J, the gap between germline ends came to 6 bases. Germline V gene data show CDR1 as DFQATT and CDR2 as SNEGSKA (reference sequence).

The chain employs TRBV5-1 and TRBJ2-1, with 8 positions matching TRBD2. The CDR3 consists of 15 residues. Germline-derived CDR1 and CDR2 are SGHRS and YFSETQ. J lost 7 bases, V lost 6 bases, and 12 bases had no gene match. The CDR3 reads CASNPLAGGNNEQFF. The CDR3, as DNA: TGCGCCAGCAACCCCCTGGCGGGGGGTAATAATGAGCAGTTCTTC.

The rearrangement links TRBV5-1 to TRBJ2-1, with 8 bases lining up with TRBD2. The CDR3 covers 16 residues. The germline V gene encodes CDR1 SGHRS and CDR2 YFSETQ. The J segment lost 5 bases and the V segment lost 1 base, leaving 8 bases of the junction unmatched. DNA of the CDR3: TGCGCCAGCAGCTTGATCGCGTCGGGGGGGCACAATGAGCAGTTCTTC. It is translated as CASSLIASGGHNEQFF.

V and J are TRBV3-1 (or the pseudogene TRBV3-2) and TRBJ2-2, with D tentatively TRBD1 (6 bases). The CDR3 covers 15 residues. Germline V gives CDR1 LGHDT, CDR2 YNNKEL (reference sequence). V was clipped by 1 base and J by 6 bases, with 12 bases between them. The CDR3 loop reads CASSQAGDYAGELFF. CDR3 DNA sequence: TGTGCCAGCAGCCAAGCAGGGGATTATGCCGGGGAGCTGTTTTTT.

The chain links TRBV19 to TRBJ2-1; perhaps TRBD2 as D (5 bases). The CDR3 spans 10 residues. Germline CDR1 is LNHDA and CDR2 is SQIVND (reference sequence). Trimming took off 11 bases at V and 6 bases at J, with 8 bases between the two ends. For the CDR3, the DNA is TGTGCCGCAGAGGGCAATGAGCAGTTCTTC. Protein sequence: CAAEGNEQFF.